This section outlines one TCR beta chain sequence together with its context. Its antigen is unidentified. The data are from a study of human T cells and chemical hapten exposure. General study results and limits: Expanded TCR sets contained significantly more large CDR3 similarity clusters than controls.

Per the original data handling: A per-sample median of about 95,000 TCRs was observed, with counts ranging from roughly 23,224 to 750,000. TCRdb re-called the RACE reads with MiXCR, one entry per CDR3 protein. The V and J calls and clone size are TCRdb's, not the authors'. The repertoire consists of approximately 100,000 distinct CDR3 sequences, with approximately 12% occurring once and the leading ten covering around 1.5%. V lost 2 bases, J lost 4 bases, and 8 bases stayed unmatched. The CDR3 has 17 amino acids. Germline V gives CDR1 LGHDT, CDR2 YNNKEL (reference sequence). Time point reported: pre-sensitization, week 0. This sample's treatment: therapeutic diphenylcyclopropenone sensitization with weekly scalp DPC. Alopecia patients between 18 and 70 years old and suitable for DPC were used as donors.

The starting material was whole blood, obtained in connection with sensitization to the hapten diphenylcyclopropenone (DPC). The rearrangement joins TRBV3-1 to TRBJ2-3; 11 bases match TRBD2. The sequence was obtained from a woman aged 45-60 years with alopecia areata. Some clones in this sample may be carry-over from other donors' samples. The chain's CDR3 is CASSQTSGSWSADTQYF. CDR3 nucleotide sequence: TGTGCCAGCAGCCAAACTAGCGGGAGCTGGAGCGCAGATACGCAGTATTTT.